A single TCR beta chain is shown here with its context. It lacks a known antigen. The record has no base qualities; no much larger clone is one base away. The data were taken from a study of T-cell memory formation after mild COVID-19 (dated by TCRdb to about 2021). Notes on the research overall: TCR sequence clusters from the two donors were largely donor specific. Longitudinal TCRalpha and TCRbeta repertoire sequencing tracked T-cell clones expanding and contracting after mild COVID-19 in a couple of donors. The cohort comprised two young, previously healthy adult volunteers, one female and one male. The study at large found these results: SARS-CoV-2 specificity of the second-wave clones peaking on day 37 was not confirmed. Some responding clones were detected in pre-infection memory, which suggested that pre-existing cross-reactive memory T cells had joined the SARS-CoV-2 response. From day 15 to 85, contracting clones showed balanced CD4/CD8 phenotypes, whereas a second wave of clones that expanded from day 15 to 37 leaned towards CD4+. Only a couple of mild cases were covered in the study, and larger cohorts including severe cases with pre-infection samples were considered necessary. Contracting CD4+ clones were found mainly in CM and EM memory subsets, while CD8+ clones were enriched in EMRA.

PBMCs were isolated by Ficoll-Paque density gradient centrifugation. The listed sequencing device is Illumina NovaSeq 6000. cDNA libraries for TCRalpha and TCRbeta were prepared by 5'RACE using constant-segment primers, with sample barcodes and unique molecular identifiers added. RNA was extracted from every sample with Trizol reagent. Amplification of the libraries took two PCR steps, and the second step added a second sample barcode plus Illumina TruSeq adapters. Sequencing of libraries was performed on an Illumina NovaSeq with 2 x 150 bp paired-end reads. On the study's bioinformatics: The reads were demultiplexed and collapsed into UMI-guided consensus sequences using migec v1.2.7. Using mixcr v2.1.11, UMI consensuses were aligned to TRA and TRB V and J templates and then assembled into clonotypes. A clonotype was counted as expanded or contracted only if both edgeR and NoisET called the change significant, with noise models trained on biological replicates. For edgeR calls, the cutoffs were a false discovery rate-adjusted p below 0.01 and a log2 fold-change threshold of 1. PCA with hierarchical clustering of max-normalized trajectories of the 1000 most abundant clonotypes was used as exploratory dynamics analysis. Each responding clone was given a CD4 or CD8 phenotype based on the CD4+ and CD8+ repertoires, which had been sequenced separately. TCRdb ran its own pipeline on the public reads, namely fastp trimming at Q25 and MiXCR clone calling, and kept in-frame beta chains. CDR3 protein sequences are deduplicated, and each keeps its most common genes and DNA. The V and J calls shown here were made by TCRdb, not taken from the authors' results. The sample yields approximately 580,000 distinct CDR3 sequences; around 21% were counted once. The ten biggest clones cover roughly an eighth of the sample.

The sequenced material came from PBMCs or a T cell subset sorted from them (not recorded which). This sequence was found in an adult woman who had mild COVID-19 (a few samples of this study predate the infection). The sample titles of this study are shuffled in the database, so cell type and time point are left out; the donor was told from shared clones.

Read as DNA, the sequence is TGTGCCTGGAGTACAGGGGGCGACCAGCCCCAGCATTTT. This gives the protein CAWSTGGDQPQHF. This chain joins TRBV30 to TRBJ1-5, with TRBD1 identical over 9 junction bases. The CDR3 contains 13 residues, cysteine and phenylalanine counted. Of all the DNA, just the CDR3 is kept, 39 bases in frame from base 1. Looking up the germline V gene (reference sequence) yields CDR1 GTSNPN and CDR2 SVGIG. The V end gives up 2 bases and the J end 7 bases, leaving 3 bases in the junction not matched to a gene.